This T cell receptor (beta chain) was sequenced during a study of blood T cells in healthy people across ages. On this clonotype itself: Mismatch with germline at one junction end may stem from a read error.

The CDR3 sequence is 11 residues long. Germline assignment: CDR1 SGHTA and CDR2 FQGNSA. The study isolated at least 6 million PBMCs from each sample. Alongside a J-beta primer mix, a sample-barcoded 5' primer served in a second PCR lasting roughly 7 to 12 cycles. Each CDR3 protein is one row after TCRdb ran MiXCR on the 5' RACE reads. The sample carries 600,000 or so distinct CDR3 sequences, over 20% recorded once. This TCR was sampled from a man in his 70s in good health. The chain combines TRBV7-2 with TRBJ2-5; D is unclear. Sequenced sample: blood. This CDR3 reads CASSSVNEQLF. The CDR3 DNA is TGTGCCAGCAGCTCTGTTAATGAGCAGCTCTTC.